The 27 T cell receptor beta chains listed next were all sequenced from one sample in a study of blood T cell repertoires in COVID-19. TCRdb's copy holds only in-frame clones and misses some; the assay was immunoSEQ multiplex PCR. The data contain 65,000 to 75,000 clones, less than 90% of them singletons. Sequences were obtained from peripheral blood. These receptors originate from a man between 45 and 60 years old with active COVID-19.

J is TRBJ2-7 and V is TRBV4-2; 8 positions agree with TRBD2. Germline trimming cut 0 bases from V and 13 bases from J; bases unmatched to any gene: 14. The CDR3 is 15 residues long. From germline, CDR1 is LGHNA and CDR2 YNFKEQ. CDR3 residues: CASSQDFRSGGERYF. The CDR3 DNA sequence: TGTGCCAGCAGCCAAGATTTTCGTTCCGGGGGGGAGCGATACTTC.

The rearrangement joins TRBV7-8 to TRBJ2-2; TRBD2 matches 7 bases. CDR3 length: 14 amino acids. Germline loops: CDR1 SGHVS, CDR2 FQNEAQ. J lost 6 bases, V lost 2 bases, and 3 bases had no gene match. CDR3 in amino acids: CASSLRAGAGELFF. In DNA form, the CDR3 reads TGTGCCAGCAGCTTAAGGGCGGGGGCCGGGGAGCTGTTTTTT.

The chain links TRBV28 to TRBJ1-1; D perhaps matches TRBD1 (6 bases). With 6 bases removed from V and 0 bases from J, the gap between germline ends came to 11 bases. The CDR3 extends over 14 amino acids. CDR1 and CDR2 from the germline V gene are MDHEN and SYDVKM. This chain's CDR3 is CASRSDRMNTEAFF. The CDR3 coding sequence is TGTGCCAGCAGGTCGGACAGAATGAACACTGAAGCTTTCTTT.

This chain connects TRBV7-9 to TRBJ2-1; D call uncertain. Between the trimmed V and J ends, which lost 5 bases and 0 bases, there was a span of 8 bases. There are 14 residues in the CDR3. Germline V gene data show CDR1 as SEHNR and CDR2 as FQNEAQ (reference sequence). The CDR3 region is CASSEVTSYNEQFF. In nucleotides, the CDR3 is TGTGCCAGCAGCGAGGTGACCTCCTACAATGAGCAGTTCTTC.

Only a few counts were recorded for this clone. V gene TRBV5-1 combines with J gene TRBJ2-5; D gene uncertain. CDR1 is SGHRS, CDR2 YFSETQ, per germline. Trimming pared 0 bases from V and 1 base from J, leaving 10 bases between. This CDR3 comprises 15 residues. The CDR3 region is CASSLASGSQETQYF. The CDR3 region has the DNA TGCGCCAGCAGCTTGGCCAGTGGCAGCCAAGAGACCCAGTACTTC.

The chain links TRBV5-4 to TRBJ2-3; TRBD2 aligns across 8 bases. V shed 3 bases and J 3 bases; nucleotides not matched to a gene: 9. CDR3 length equals 16 residues. Germline values: CDR1 SGHNT, CDR2 YYREEE (reference sequence). CDR3 residues: CASSSLAGMETDTQYF. The CDR3 region has the DNA TGTGCCAGCAGCTCCTTAGCGGGAATGGAGACAGATACGCAGTATTTT.

V is TRBV27 and J is TRBJ1-4, with D uncertain. The CDR3 has 16 residues. Trimming removed 5 bases from V and 4 bases from J, with 17 bases in between. From germline, CDR1 is MNHEY and CDR2 SMNVEV (reference sequence). The CDR3 DNA follows: TGTGCCAGCAGTCCCACTTTCATTATACGTAATGAAAAACTGTTTTTT. It specifies CASSPTFIIRNEKLFF.

The rearrangement joins TRBV2 to TRBJ1-1; D gene unclear. V was trimmed by 5 bases and J by 1 base, leaving 8 bases between them. The CDR3 is 13 amino acids. Germline-derived CDR1 and CDR2 are SNHLY and FYNNEI. The CDR3 nucleotides read TGTGCCAGCAGTCGGGAGAGGAACACTGAAGCTTTCTTT. It translates to CASSRERNTEAFF.

This clone occurred once. CDR3 amino acids: CASSSQGAVGELFF. Here the CDR3 DNA reads TGTGCCAGCAGCTCCCAGGGGGCGGTCGGGGAGCTGTTTTTT. V gene TRBV7-8 combines with J gene TRBJ2-2; 8 bases map to TRBD1. Trimming cost V 4 bases and J 7 bases; bases outside gene matches: 5. This CDR3 contains 14 residues. Germline V lookup: CDR1 SGHVS, CDR2 FQNEAQ.

The rearrangement uses TRBV11-2 and TRBJ2-1; TRBD2 agrees at 8 bases. Germline values: CDR1 SGHAT, CDR2 FQNNGV. V trimming: 5 bases; J trimming: 3 bases; junction bases outside the gene matches: 9. CDR3 length: 16 amino acids. CDR3 nucleotides: TGTGCCAGCAGCCCCACTACGGGGGGGGGCTACAATGAGCAGTTCTTC. Translating it yields CASSPTTGGGYNEQFF.

The chain joins TRBV19 to TRBJ2-7; the D gene is possibly TRBD1 (5 bases). The CDR3 contains 14 residues. From germline, CDR1 is LNHDA and CDR2 SQIVND (reference sequence). The germline V and J ends were trimmed by 0 bases and 4 bases, with 10 bases remaining between them. CDR3 in amino acids: CASSIEGPGYEQYF. CDR3 in DNA: TGTGCCAGTAGTATAGAGGGGCCAGGTTACGAGCAGTACTTC.

The chain links TRBV5-1 to TRBJ1-2; 7 bases are shared with TRBD1. This CDR3 is built from 15 residues. Germline loops: CDR1 SGHRS, CDR2 YFSETQ. Germline trimming cut 4 bases from V and 0 bases from J; bases unmatched to any gene: 6. The CDR3 bases are TGCGCCAGCAGCCCAGGACAGGCCACTAACTATGGCTACACCTTC. Protein: CASSPGQATNYGYTF.

This rearrangement joins TRBV5-1 to TRBJ2-2, with D perhaps matching TRBD2 (6 bases). The CDR3 is 13 amino acids. Trimming took 4 bases from V and 2 from J, leaving 6 bases between them. CDR1 and CDR2 from the germline V gene are SGHRS and YFSETQ. The CDR3 sequence is CASSGTNTGELFF. The CDR3, as DNA: TGCGCCAGCAGCGGGACTAACACCGGGGAGCTGTTTTTT.

The chain combines TRBV3-1 (or the pseudogene TRBV3-2) with TRBJ2-7; D remains unclear. This CDR3 spans 13 amino acids. Deletions cut 6 bases from V and 6 bases from J, with 15 bases between. Germline-derived CDR1 and CDR2 are LGHDT and YNNKEL (reference sequence). The CDR3 coding sequence is TGTGCCAGCAGTCTAGTTGCGAAAAGCGAGCAGTACTTC. Protein: CASSLVAKSEQYF.

CDR3 loop: CASAIGGGSTEAFF. Here the CDR3 DNA reads TGTGCCAGCGCCATAGGCGGGGGGAGTACTGAAGCTTTCTTT. The rearrangement joins TRBV11-2 to TRBJ1-1; TRBD1 might be the D (5 bases). CDR3 length equals 14 residues. Trimming removed 8 bases from V and 5 bases from J, with 18 bases in between. From germline, CDR1 is SGHAT and CDR2 FQNNGV.

The genes are TRBV5-4 and TRBJ2-5; TRBD2 might be the D (7 bases). From germline, CDR1 is SGHNT and CDR2 YYREEE (reference sequence). Between the trimmed V and J ends, which lost 0 bases and 2 bases, there was a span of 11 bases. This CDR3 is built from 15 residues. CDR3 in amino acids: CASSLVGGGQETQYF. The CDR3 nucleotides are TGTGCCAGCAGCTTGGTAGGGGGGGGTCAAGAGACCCAGTACTTC. The complete variable domain, with remaining parts taken from reference TRBV5-4 and TRBJ2-5, reads ETGVTQSPTHLIKTRGQQVTLRCSSQSGHNTVSWYQQALGQGPQFIFQYYREEENGRGNFPPRFSGLQFPNYSSELNVNALELDDSALYLCASSLVGGGQETQYFGPGTRLLVL.

The chain has TRBV6-4 and TRBJ1-4, with TRBD1 matching 7 bases. The CDR3 consists of 14 residues. Germline V gives CDR1 MRHNA, CDR2 SNTAGT. Unmatched junction bases numbered 11, after V lost 6 bases and J lost 10 bases. CDR3: CASRGVAGGRKLFF. The CDR3 region has the DNA TGTGCCAGCAGAGGGGTGGCAGGGGGAAGAAAACTGTTTTTT.

The chain uses TRBV5-1 and TRBJ2-7; D might be TRBD1 (6 bases). Trimming pared 0 bases from V and 5 bases from J, leaving 15 bases between. Germline CDR1 SGHRS, CDR2 YFSETQ. The CDR3 is 15 amino acids. CDR3 DNA: TGCGCCAGCAGCTTGGGGGGGCGACCAAGGGACGAGCAGTACTTC. Translation gives CASSLGGRPRDEQYF. The full variable domain, rest sourced from reference TRBV5-1 and TRBJ2-7, is KAGVTQTPRYLIKTRGQQVTLSCSPISGHRSVSWYQQTPGQGLQFLFEYFSETQRNKGNFPGRFSGRQFSNSRSEMNVSTLELGDSALYLCASSLGGRPRDEQYFGPGTRLTVT.

The chain has TRBV4-1 and TRBJ2-3; 7 nucleotides agree with TRBD2. This CDR3 comprises 14 residues. Germline V gene data show CDR1 as MGHRA and CDR2 as YSYEKL. The V segment lost 4 bases and the J segment 7 bases; nucleotides outside the gene matches: 8. The CDR3 DNA reads TGCGCCAGCAGCCGGACTGGGACTACATATACGCAGTATTTT. Protein: CASSRTGTTYTQYF.

V and J are TRBV7-2 and TRBJ2-3, with a tentative D call TRBD2 (6 bases). Germline CDR1 SGHTA, CDR2 FQGNSA. Trimming took off 2 bases at V and 3 bases at J, with 12 bases between the two ends. The CDR3 spans 15 residues. For the CDR3, the DNA is TGTGCCAGCAGCTTAATATTCCTAGCGACAGATACGCAGTATTTT. As protein: CASSLIFLATDTQYF.

This CDR3 reads CASSLAPNTDTQYF. The CDR3 DNA follows: TGTGCCAGCAGCCTAGCCCCAAACACAGATACGCAGTATTTT. The chain is built from TRBV5-4 and TRBJ2-3; D is perhaps TRBD2 (5 bases). CDR1 SGHNT and CDR2 YYREEE come from the germline V gene (reference sequence). The CDR3 covers 14 residues. Trimming took off 4 bases at V and 2 bases at J, with 11 bases between the two ends.

The chain recombines TRBV23-1 with TRBJ1-5, with D tentatively TRBD1 (6 bases). TRBV23-1 is designated an ORF whose function remains uncertain. The germline V and J ends were trimmed by 8 bases and 4 bases, with 18 bases remaining between them. This CDR3 region has 15 residues. The CDR3 here is CASVGTRATNQPQHF. The CDR3 DNA sequence: TGCGCCAGCGTGGGGACAAGGGCGACGAATCAGCCCCAGCATTTT.

The J gene is TRBJ1-4, the V gene TRBV19, with no clear D. The V and J ends lost 5 bases and 7 bases respectively, with 5 bases between them. The CDR3 totals 11 residues. CDR1 is LNHDA, CDR2 SQIVND, per germline (reference sequence). The CDR3 region is CASSASEKLFF. In nucleotides, the CDR3 is TGTGCCAGTAGTGCCAGTGAAAAACTGTTTTTT. The full variable domain, in which reference TRBV19 and TRBJ1-4 provide the parts outside the CDR3, is DGGITQSPKYLFRKEGQNVTLSCEQNLNHDAMYWYRQDPGQGLRLIYYSQIVNDFQKGDIAEGYSVSREKKESFPLTVTSAQKNPTAFYLCASSASEKLFFGSGTQLSVL.

The genes are TRBV7-8 and TRBJ2-5; 13 bases align to TRBD2. This CDR3 contains 16 residues. With 5 bases clipped from V and 4 bases from J, the junction kept 7 bases outside the gene matches. The germline gives CDR1 SGHVS, CDR2 FQNEAQ. The CDR3 loop reads CASSPTSGRLRETQYF. CDR3 DNA sequence: TGTGCCAGCAGCCCGACTAGCGGGAGGCTGCGAGAGACCCAGTACTTC.

The CDR3 nucleotides are TGTGCCAGTAGTAAGGGACTACTCACAGATACGCAGTATTTT. It specifies CASSKGLLTDTQYF. The chain carries TRBV19 and TRBJ2-3, with 7 bases lining up with TRBD2. CDR1 and CDR2 from the germline V gene are LNHDA and SQIVND (reference sequence). The CDR3 has 14 residues. Trimming cost V 4 bases and J 2 bases; bases outside gene matches: 3.

The rearrangement uses TRBV7-2 and TRBJ2-2, with TRBD2 identical over 7 bases. CDR3 length equals 15 residues. Looked up from germline, CDR1 is SGHTA and CDR2 is FQGNSA. Losses at the gene ends were 5 bases for V and 2 bases for J; bases not matched to a gene: 5. CDR3 sequence: CASSNPGLNTGELFF. The CDR3 bases are TGTGCCAGCAGCAATCCGGGACTAAACACCGGGGAGCTGTTTTTT.

The chain recombines TRBV12-3 or TRBV12-4 with TRBJ1-6, with D unresolved. The CDR3 spans 13 residues. Deletions cut 6 bases from V and 10 bases from J, with 13 bases between. The CDR3 loop reads CASSPRVRSPLHF. The DNA for the CDR3 is TGTGCCAGCAGCCCTCGGGTACGGTCACCCCTCCACTTT.